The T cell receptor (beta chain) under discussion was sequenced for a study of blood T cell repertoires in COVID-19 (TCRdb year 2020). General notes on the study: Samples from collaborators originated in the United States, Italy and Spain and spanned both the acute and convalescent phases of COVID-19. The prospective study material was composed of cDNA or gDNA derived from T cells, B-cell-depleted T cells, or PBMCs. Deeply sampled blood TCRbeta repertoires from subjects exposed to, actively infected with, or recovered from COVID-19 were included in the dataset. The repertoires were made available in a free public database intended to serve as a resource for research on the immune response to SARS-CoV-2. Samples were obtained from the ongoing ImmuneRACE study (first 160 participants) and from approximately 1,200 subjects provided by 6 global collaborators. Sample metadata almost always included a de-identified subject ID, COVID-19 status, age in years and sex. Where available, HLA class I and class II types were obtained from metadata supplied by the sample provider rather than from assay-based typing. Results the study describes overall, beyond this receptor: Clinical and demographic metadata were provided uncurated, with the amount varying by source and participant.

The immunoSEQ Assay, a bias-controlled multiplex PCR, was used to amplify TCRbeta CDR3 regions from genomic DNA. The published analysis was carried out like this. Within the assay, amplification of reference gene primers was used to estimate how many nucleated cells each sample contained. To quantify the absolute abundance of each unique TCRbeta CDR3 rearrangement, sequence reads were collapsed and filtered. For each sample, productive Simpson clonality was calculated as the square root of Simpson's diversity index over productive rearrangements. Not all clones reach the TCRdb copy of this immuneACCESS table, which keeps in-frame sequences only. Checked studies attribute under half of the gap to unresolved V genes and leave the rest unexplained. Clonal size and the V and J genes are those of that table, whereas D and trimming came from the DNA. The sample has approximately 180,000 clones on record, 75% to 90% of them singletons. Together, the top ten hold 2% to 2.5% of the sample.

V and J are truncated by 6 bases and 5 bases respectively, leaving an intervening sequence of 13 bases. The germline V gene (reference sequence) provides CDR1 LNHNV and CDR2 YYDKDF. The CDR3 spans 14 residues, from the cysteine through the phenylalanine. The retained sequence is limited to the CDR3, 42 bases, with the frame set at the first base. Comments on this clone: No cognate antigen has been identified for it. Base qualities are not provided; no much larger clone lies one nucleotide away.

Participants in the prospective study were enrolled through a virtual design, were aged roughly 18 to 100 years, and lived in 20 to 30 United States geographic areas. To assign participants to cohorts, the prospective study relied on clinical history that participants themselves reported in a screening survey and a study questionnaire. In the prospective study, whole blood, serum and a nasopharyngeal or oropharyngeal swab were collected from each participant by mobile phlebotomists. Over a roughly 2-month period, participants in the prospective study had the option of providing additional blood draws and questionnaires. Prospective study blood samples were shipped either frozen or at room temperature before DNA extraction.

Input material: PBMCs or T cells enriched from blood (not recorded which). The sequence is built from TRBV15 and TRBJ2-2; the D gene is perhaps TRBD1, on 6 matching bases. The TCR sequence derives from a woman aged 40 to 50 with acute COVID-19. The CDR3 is CATRKDRITGELFF. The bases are TGTGCCACCAGAAAAGACAGGATAACCGGGGAGCTGTTTTTT.